Sequencing of this T cell receptor beta chain was carried out in a study of CD8+CD57+ T cells in acquired aplastic anemia. Study-level background: The average for DNA from sorted CD4+ and CD8+ cells was 3 to 3.5 ug. Study-level findings and limits: For CD8+ Simpson's diversity, patients and controls showed no significant difference. A set of about 30 CD8+ CDR3 sequences was shared between patients and controls, and these sequences appeared highly expressed in patients.

The germline gives CDR1 SGHVS, CDR2 FQNEAQ. The length of the CDR3 is 13 residues. The V and J ends lost 5 bases and 6 bases respectively, with 14 bases between them. An expansion of CD8+CD57+ cells by flow cytometry had been shown in patients chosen for sequencing. The study profiled TCR beta VDJ and CDR3 using genomic DNA as template. Each CDR3 protein gets one entry after TCRdb re-called the reads with MiXCR. The table lists approximately 100,000 distinct CDR3 sequences, about 67% of them singletons. This clonotype was seen more than once but under ten times. Its specificity is not known. The sequencing input was sorted CD4+, CD8+, or CD8+CD57+ T cells (not recorded which) from PBMCs. The receptor comes from a human donor with aplastic anemia. J is TRBJ2-7 and V is TRBV7-8, with D tentatively TRBD1 or TRBD2 (5 bases each). CDR3: CASSPLRAGEQYF. The CDR3 DNA sequence: TGTGCCAGCAGCCCCCTCAGGGCGGGCGAGCAGTACTTC.